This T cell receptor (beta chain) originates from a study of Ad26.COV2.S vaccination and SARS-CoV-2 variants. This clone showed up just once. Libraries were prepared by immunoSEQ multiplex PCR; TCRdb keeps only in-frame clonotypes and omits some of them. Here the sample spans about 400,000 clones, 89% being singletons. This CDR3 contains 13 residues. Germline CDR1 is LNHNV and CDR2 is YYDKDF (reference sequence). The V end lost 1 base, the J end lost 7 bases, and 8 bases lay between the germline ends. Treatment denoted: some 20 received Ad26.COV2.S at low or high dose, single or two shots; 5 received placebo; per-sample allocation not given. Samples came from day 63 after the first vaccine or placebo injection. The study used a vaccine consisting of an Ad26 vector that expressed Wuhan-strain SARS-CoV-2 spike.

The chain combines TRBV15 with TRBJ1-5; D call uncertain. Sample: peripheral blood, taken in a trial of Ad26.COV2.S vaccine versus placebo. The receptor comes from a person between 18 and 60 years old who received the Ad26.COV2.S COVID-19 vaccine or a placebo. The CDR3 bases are TGTGCCACCAGCAGAGCCCTCTTGCAGCCCCAGCATTTT. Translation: CATSRALLQPQHF.